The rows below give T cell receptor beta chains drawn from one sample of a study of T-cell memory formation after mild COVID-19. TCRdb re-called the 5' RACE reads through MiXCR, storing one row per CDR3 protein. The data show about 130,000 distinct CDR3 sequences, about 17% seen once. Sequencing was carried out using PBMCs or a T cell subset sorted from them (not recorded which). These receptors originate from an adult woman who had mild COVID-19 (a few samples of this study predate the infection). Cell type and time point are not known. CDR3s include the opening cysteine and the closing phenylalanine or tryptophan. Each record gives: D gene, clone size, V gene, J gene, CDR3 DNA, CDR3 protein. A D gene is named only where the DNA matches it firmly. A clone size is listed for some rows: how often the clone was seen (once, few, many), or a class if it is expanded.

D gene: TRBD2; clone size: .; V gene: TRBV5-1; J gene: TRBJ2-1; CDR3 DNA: TGCGCCAGCAGCCGAGTAACTAGCGGGGGCGATGATGAGCAGTTCTTC; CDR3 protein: CASSRVTSGGDDEQFF
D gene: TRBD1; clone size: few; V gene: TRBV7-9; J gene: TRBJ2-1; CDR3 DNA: TGTGCCAGCAGCGCCGGAGGGGACAGGATAAGATTCTTC; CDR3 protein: CASSAGGDRIRFF
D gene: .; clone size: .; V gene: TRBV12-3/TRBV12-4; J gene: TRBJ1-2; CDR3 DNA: TGTGCCAGCAGTGAGACCTATGGCTACACCTTC; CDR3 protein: CASSETYGYTF
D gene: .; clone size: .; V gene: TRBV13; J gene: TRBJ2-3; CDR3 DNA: TGTGCCAGCAGCTCCGGTACAGGTATTGATACGCAGTATTTT; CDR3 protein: CASSSGTGIDTQYF
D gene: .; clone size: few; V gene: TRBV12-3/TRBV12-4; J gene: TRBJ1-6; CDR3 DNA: TGTGCCAGCAGCCCGTGGTCCCTTGGTAATTCACCCCTCCACTTT; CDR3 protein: CASSPWSLGNSPLHF
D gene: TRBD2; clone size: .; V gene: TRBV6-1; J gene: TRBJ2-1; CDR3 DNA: TGTGCCAGCACCTTGGGAGCGGGGGACTACAATGAGCAGTTCTTC; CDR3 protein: CASTLGAGDYNEQFF
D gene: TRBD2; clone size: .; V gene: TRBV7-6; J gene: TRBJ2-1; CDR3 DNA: TGTGCCAGCAGCTTACGGGGGGGCCAAAGGGACTGGGATGAGCAGTTCTTC; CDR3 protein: CASSLRGGQRDWDEQFF
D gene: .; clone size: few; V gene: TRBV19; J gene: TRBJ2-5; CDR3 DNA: TGTGCCAGTAGTGGGTCAGTTCAAGAGACCCAGTACTTC; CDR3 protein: CASSGSVQETQYF
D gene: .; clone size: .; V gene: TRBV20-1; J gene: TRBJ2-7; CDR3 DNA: TGCAGTGCTATTTTAGGCAGCTCCTACGAGCAGTACTTC; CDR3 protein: CSAILGSSYEQYF
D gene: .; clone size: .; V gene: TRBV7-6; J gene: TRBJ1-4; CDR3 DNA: TGTGCCAGCAGCTCTAGGGGGGATAGGACAACTAATGAAAAACTGTTTTTT; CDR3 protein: CASSSRGDRTTNEKLFF